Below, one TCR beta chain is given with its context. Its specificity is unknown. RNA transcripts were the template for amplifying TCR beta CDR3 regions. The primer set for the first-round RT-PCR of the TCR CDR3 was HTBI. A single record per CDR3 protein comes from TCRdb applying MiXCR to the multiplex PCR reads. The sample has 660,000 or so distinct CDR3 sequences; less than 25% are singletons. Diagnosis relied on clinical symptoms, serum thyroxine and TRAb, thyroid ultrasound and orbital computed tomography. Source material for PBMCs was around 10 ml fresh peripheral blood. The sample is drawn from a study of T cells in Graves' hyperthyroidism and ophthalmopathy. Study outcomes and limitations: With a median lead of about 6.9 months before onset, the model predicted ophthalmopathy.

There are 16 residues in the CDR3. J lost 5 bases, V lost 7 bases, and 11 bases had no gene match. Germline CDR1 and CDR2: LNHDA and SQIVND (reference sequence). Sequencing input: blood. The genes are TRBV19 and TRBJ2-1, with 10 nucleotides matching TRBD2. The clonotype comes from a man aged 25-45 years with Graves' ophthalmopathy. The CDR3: CASTYSGTSAHNEQFF. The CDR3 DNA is TGTGCCAGTACCTACTCCGGGACTAGCGCCCACAATGAGCAGTTCTTC.